These 25 T cell receptor beta chains were all obtained from the same sample, sequenced in a study of CD4 T cells in relation to SARS-CoV-2 and coronaviruses. Clones were sequenced by immunoSEQ multiplex PCR, and TCRdb holds only the in-frame ones, with some missing. The table records about 56,000 clones, approximately 90% of them present only once. Sequencing was done on a sample of naive CD4+ T cells from PBMCs. As for subset: naive CD4+ T cells isolated by negative enrichment. The receptors derive from an adult with COVID-19.

The gene calls are TRBV19 and TRBJ2-5; D remains ambiguous. This CDR3 region has 14 residues. Germline CDR1 reads LNHDA; CDR2 reads SQIVND (reference sequence). V lost 2 bases and J lost 2, with 9 bases in between. The CDR3: CASSIKRAQETQYF. The CDR3 DNA is TGTGCCAGTAGTATAAAAAGGGCTCAAGAGACCCAGTACTTC.

V is TRBV7-8 and J is TRBJ2-7; no clear D. This CDR3 comprises 14 residues. Germline loops: CDR1 SGHVS, CDR2 FQNEAQ. Trimming pared 5 bases from V and 5 bases from J, leaving 16 bases between. CDR3 sequence: CASSRSSSRDEQYF. CDR3 sequence (DNA): TGTGCCAGCAGCCGTAGCAGCTCTCGGGACGAGCAGTACTTC.

This clone was seen just once. The rearrangement joins TRBV11-2 to TRBJ1-1; TRBD1 aligns across 9 bases. The germline V gene has CDR1 SGHAT and CDR2 FQNNGV. Trimming at V came to 2 bases and at J to 5 bases, leaving 6 bases not matched to a gene. The CDR3 sequence is 15 residues long. CDR3 in amino acids: CASSLTRDRGTEAFF. In nucleotides, the CDR3 is TGTGCCAGCAGCTTAACCCGCGACAGGGGGACTGAAGCTTTCTTT. Drawing the rest from reference TRBV11-2 and TRBJ1-1, the complete variable domain is EAGVAQSPRYKIIEKRQSVAFWCNPISGHATLYWYQQILGQGPKLLIQFQNNGVVDDSQLPKDRFSAERLKGVDSTLKIQPAKLEDSAVYLCASSLTRDRGTEAFFGQGTRLTVV.

The chain joins TRBV6-6 to TRBJ2-3; D remains ambiguous. Germline CDR1 MNHNY, CDR2 SVGAGI (reference sequence). CDR3 length equals 15 residues. The V gene lost 4 bases and the J gene lost 2 bases, with 13 bases spanning the gap. The CDR3 DNA follows: TGTGCCAGCAGTTTGCAAGAGCCTACCACAGATACGCAGTATTTT. Encoded protein: CASSLQEPTTDTQYF.

J is TRBJ2-1 and V is TRBV4-1; tentatively, D is TRBD2 (6 bases). The CDR3 totals 16 residues. Looked up from germline, CDR1 is MGHRA and CDR2 is YSYEKL. Trimming shortened V by 4 bases and J by 5 bases, and 18 bases separated the two germline ends. CDR3 protein: CASSRGTSRDDNEQFF. In nucleotides, the CDR3 is TGCGCCAGCAGCCGGGGGACTTCACGGGACGACAATGAGCAGTTCTTC.

The chain has TRBV7-2 and TRBJ2-2; D gene unclear. The germline V gene has CDR1 SGHTA and CDR2 FQGNSA. This CDR3 has 15 residues. The V end lost 1 base, the J end lost 0 bases, and 6 bases lay between the germline ends. CDR3 DNA sequence: TGTGCCAGCAGCTTAGTTAGGCCGAACACCGGGGAGCTGTTTTTT. Encoded protein: CASSLVRPNTGELFF.

This clone occurred once. The rearrangement links TRBV5-1 to TRBJ1-2; D not certain. This CDR3 contains 14 residues. Trimming stripped 4 bases from V and 0 bases from J, with 10 bases between. CDR1 SGHRS and CDR2 YFSETQ come from the germline V gene. Here the CDR3 reads CASSTQLTNYGYTF. The CDR3 DNA is TGCGCCAGCAGCACCCAATTAACTAACTATGGCTACACCTTC.

This rearrangement joins TRBV28 to TRBJ2-7; 8 positions match TRBD1. The J segment lost 4 bases and the V segment lost 7 bases, leaving 6 bases of the junction unmatched. The length of the CDR3 is 13 residues. From germline, CDR1 is MDHEN and CDR2 SYDVKM. CDR3 coding DNA: TGTGCCAGCACGCCCCAGGGGGCATACGAGCAGTACTTC. Its translation is CASTPQGAYEQYF.

The genes are TRBV28 and TRBJ2-2, with 7 bases lining up with TRBD2. The V and J ends lost 6 bases and 1 base, in that order; junction bases with no gene match: 5. The CDR3 has 15 residues. Looked up from germline, CDR1 is MDHEN and CDR2 is SYDVKM. The CDR3 nucleotides are TGTGCCAGCAGGGGAGGGTGGGAGAACACCGGGGAGCTGTTTTTT. Translated, it gives CASRGGWENTGELFF.

The rearrangement uses TRBV5-6 and TRBJ2-5; the D gene could be TRBD1 or TRBD2 (5 bases each). Trimming stripped 0 bases from V and 5 bases from J, with 20 bases between. CDR1 is SGHDT, CDR2 YYEEEE, per germline. The CDR3 has 17 residues. CDR3 DNA sequence: TGTGCCAGCAGCTTGGCACGTTCGCAGGTCTGGGGGGAGACCCAGTACTTC. It yields the protein CASSLARSQVWGETQYF.

The genes are TRBV7-8 and TRBJ1-2; D is perhaps TRBD1 (5 bases). The V gene lost 8 bases and the J gene lost 4 bases, with 23 bases spanning the gap. CDR1 SGHVS and CDR2 FQNEAQ come from the germline V gene. The CDR3 sequence is 16 residues long. The CDR3 region has the DNA TGTGCCAGCTCGAGGACAACAGGCGCCGGGCTCTATGGCTACACCTTC. It encodes CASSRTTGAGLYGYTF.

V is TRBV6-6 and J is TRBJ2-2; the D gene is possibly TRBD2 (5 bases). The CDR3 is 15 residues long. The V end lost 6 bases, the J end lost 5 bases, and 16 bases lay between the germline ends. Germline CDR1 is MNHNY and CDR2 is SVGAGI (reference sequence). The CDR3 DNA reads TGTGCCAGCAGCCCCCTGAGGGCGGGTACCGGGGAGCTGTTTTTT. This codes for CASSPLRAGTGELFF.

This chain connects TRBV5-5 to TRBJ1-5; TRBD1 agrees at 7 bases. Trimming cost V 0 bases and J 4 bases; bases outside gene matches: 7. The germline V gene has CDR1 SGHKS and CDR2 YYEKEE (reference sequence). This CDR3 spans 16 amino acids. The CDR3 region has the DNA TGTGCCAGCAGCTTGGAAGCGGGACAGTTAAATCAGCCCCAGCATTTT. This sequence encodes CASSLEAGQLNQPQHF.

This clone appeared once. V and J are TRBV20-1 and TRBJ2-2, with D unclear. The CDR3 totals 11 residues. V dropped 3 bases and J dropped 3 bases, with 2 bases sitting between them. Germline assignment: CDR1 DFQATT and CDR2 SNEGSKA (reference sequence). The CDR3 DNA follows: TGCAGTGCTAGGTACACCGGGGAGCTGTTTTTT. Amino acid sequence: CSARYTGELFF.

The V gene is TRBV24-1, the J gene TRBJ2-5, with 12 nucleotides matching TRBD2. This CDR3 contains 16 residues. V shed 4 bases and J 2 bases; nucleotides not matched to a gene: 4. Germline V gives CDR1 KGHDR, CDR2 SFDVKD. CDR3 region: CATSENLAGGQETQYF. In DNA, the CDR3 is TGTGCCACCAGTGAGAACCTAGCGGGAGGGCAAGAGACCCAGTACTTC.

The chain links TRBV3-1 (or the pseudogene TRBV3-2) to TRBJ2-3; 9 positions match TRBD2. This CDR3 is built from 16 residues. V shed 4 bases and J 6 bases; nucleotides not matched to a gene: 11. Germline loops: CDR1 LGHDT, CDR2 YNNKEL (reference sequence). The CDR3 DNA sequence: TGTGCCAGCAGCCTTCATGGGGGCGGGAGGGACGATACGCAGTATTTT. Translated, it gives CASSLHGGGRDDTQYF.

The V and J genes are TRBV7-9 and TRBJ1-1; possible D gene TRBD1, 5 bases. Trimming pared 5 bases from V and 0 bases from J, leaving 13 bases between. This CDR3 is built from 15 residues. Germline V CDR1 and CDR2: SEHNR, FQNEAQ (reference sequence). DNA of the CDR3: TGTGCCAGCAGCGCGAAATTGGGGCTGAACACTGAAGCTTTCTTT. Amino acids: CASSAKLGLNTEAFF.

This chain links TRBV27 with TRBJ2-7; no definite D call. There are 15 residues in the CDR3. The germline V gene has CDR1 MNHEY and CDR2 SMNVEV (reference sequence). Trimming removed 5 bases at V and 5 bases at J, with 19 bases between. CDR3 bases: TGTGCCAGCAGTACAAGGACCCAGAGCCTCGACGAGCAGTACTTC. It codes for CASSTRTQSLDEQYF.

This clone occurred once. The chain joins TRBV7-9 to TRBJ2-7, with no clear D. Per the germline V gene, CDR1 is SEHNR and CDR2 is FQNEAQ (reference sequence). The CDR3 is 12 residues long. Trimming stripped 1 base from V and 5 bases from J, with 6 bases between. The CDR3 DNA is TGTGCCAGCAGCTTAGGGGTGGACGAGCAGTACTTC. This translates into CASSLGVDEQYF. Supplemented by reference TRBV7-9 and TRBJ2-7, the full variable domain reads DTGVSQNPRHKITKRGQNVTFRCDPISEHNRLYWYRQTLGQGPEFLTYFQNEAQLEKSRLLSDRFSAERPKGSFSTLEIQRTEQGDSAMYLCASSLGVDEQYFGPGTRLTVT.

V gene TRBV28 combines with J gene TRBJ1-3; no reliable D call. Between the trimmed V and J ends, which lost 7 bases and 4 bases, there was a span of 11 bases. CDR1 is MDHEN and CDR2 is SYDVKM in the germline V gene. The CDR3 is made up of 13 amino acids. The CDR3: CASTLTTGNTIYF. The CDR3 coding sequence is TGTGCCAGCACCCTTACTACAGGAAACACCATATATTTT. The full variable domain, its missing parts supplied by reference TRBV28 and TRBJ1-3, is DVKVTQSSRYLVKRTGEKVFLECVQDMDHENMFWYRQDPGLGLRLIYFSYDVKMKEKGDIPEGYSVSREKKERFSLILESASTNQTSMYLCASTLTTGNTIYFGEGSWLTVV.

This sequence joins TRBV6-5 and TRBJ2-7; 9 positions agree with TRBD1. CDR1 is MNHEY, CDR2 SVGAGI, per germline. V shed 5 bases, J shed 5 bases, and the junction held 7 bases outside the gene matches. The CDR3 is 14 residues long. The CDR3: CASSRGDRADEQYF. CDR3 bases: TGTGCCAGCAGTAGGGGGGACAGGGCGGACGAGCAGTACTTC.

The rearrangement links TRBV18 to TRBJ2-7, with D perhaps matching TRBD1 (6 bases). Germline CDR1 is KGHSH and CDR2 is LQKENI. The CDR3 has 13 amino acids. Deletions cut 2 bases from V and 2 bases from J, with 7 bases between. The CDR3 reads CASSPNRAYEQYF. The CDR3 coding sequence is TGTGCCAGCTCACCAAACAGGGCCTACGAGCAGTACTTC.

This sequence joins TRBV2 and TRBJ2-5; TRBD1 is a possible D gene (6 bases). CDR1 is SNHLY, CDR2 FYNNEI, per germline. The CDR3 sequence is 13 residues long. The V end lost 4 bases, the J end lost 1 base, and 7 bases lay between the germline ends. The CDR3 loop reads CASSAGAQETQYF. The CDR3 region has the DNA TGTGCCAGCAGTGCAGGGGCCCAAGAGACCCAGTACTTC.

J is TRBJ2-7 and V is TRBV3-1 (or the pseudogene TRBV3-2); D not certain. This CDR3 contains 12 residues. V lost 0 bases to trimming and J lost 2 bases, with 2 bases between them. Germline loops: CDR1 LGHDT, CDR2 YNNKEL (reference sequence). DNA of the CDR3: TGTGCCAGCAGCCAAGAGACCTACGAGCAGTACTTC. Translating gives CASSQETYEQYF.

The sample holds one count of this clone. The genes are TRBV13 and TRBJ2-5; D may be TRBD2 (5 bases). This CDR3 region has 12 residues. Looked up from germline, CDR1 is PRHDT and CDR2 is FYEKMQ (reference sequence). The V gene lost 4 bases and the J gene lost 5 bases, with 8 bases spanning the gap. CDR3 in DNA: TGTGCCAGCAGCTCTAGCAGGGAGACCCAGTACTTC. It is translated as CASSSSRETQYF.